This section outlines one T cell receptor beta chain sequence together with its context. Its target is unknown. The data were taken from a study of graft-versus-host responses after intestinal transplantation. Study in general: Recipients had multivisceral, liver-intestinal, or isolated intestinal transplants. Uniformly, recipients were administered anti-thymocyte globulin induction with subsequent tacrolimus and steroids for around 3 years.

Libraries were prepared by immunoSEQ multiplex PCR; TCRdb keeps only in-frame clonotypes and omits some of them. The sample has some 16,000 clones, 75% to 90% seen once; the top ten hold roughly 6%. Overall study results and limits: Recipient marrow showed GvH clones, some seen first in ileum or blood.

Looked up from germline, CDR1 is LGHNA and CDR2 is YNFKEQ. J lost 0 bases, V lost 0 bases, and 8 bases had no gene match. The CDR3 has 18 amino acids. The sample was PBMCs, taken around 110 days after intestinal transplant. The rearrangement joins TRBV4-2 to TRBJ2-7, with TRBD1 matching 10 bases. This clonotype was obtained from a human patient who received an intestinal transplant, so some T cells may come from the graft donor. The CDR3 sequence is CASSQDLGTGVSSYEQYF. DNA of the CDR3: TGTGCCAGCAGCCAAGACCTTGGGACAGGGGTGAGCTCCTACGAGCAGTACTTC.